This T cell receptor (beta chain) is from a study of cytomegalovirus exposure and HLA in healthy donors. Findings and limits, study-wide: According to an earlier analysis, most TCR beta V segments yielded productive rearrangements about 87% or about 30% of the time. Highly shared variants forming one cluster were likely a sequencing artifact. Rare TCR sequences dominated, though some public TCRs recurred in many donors.

Notes on this clone: The antigen is not known.

60 Vbeta and 13 Jbeta primers were used in PCR. The protocol was immunoSEQ multiplex PCR, while the TCRdb copy is restricted to in-frame clones and leaves out a portion. The sample yields 200,000 or so clones, 65% to 85% seen once. Likely unrecorded immune exposures existed in these nominally healthy donors. V was clipped by 4 bases and J by 8 bases; unmatched bases: 11. The CDR3 extends over 16 amino acids. Germline V lookup: CDR1 MGHRA, CDR2 YSYEKL. Material: PBMCs. This clonotype originated in a boy aged 2 to 9 in good health and CMV-seronegative. The chain links TRBV4-1 to TRBJ2-1; TRBD2 agrees at 10 bases. CDR3 nucleotides: TGCGCCAGCAGCCCGTTCGAGCGGGGGGGCCTGGATGAGCAGTTCTTC. This codes for CASSPFERGGLDEQFF.